This T cell receptor (beta chain) originates from a study of molecular identifiers for immune sequencing clone quantification. TCRdb reprocessed the PCR reads via MiXCR and lists one record per CDR3 protein. This table has 460,000 or so distinct CDR3 sequences, around a fifth appearing once. This clonotype was observed many times. It was from 20,000 to 1,000,000 sorted cells, with 10%, 30% or 50% RNA, that naive CD8 libraries came. Sequenced: naive CD8+ T cells from blood, with Jurkat cell RNA spiked in. Subset noted: FACS-sorted CD8+CD4-CCR7+CD45RA+ naive T cells. The source is a human donor in good health. Some libraries in this study had Jurkat cell RNA spiked in.

The CDR3 region is CASSHGPQGEYEQYF. The CDR3 nucleotides are TGCGCCAGCAGCCACGGGCCGCAGGGAGAGTACGAGCAGTACTTC. The chain uses TRBV5-1 and TRBJ2-7, with D perhaps assigned TRBD1 or TRBD2 (5 bases each). The ends were cut back, 4 bases at V and 4 bases at J, with 18 bases in the middle. This CDR3 contains 15 residues. Germline assignment: CDR1 SGHRS and CDR2 YFSETQ.